This T cell receptor (beta chain) came from a study of CD8+ T cells in alopecia areata. Study information: Tofacitinib administration persisted for 6 to 18 months, succeeded by 6 months off drug. Among treated patients, severity was scored by affected scalp area percentage.

Sample treatment: oral pan-JAK inhibitor, 5-10 mg twice daily. Per the germline V gene, CDR1 is SEHNR and CDR2 is FQNEAQ (reference sequence). The CDR3 runs 14 residues. Trimming pared 9 bases from V and 0 bases from J, leaving 12 bases between. Study findings and constraints: Mice showed clearer TCR sharing than patients did, a gap that was possibly HLA-related.

Comments on this clone: Its antigen is still unknown.

Reverse transcription of extracted RNA yielded cDNA, which provided the sequencing template. TCRdb's copy holds only in-frame clones and misses some; the assay was immunoSEQ multiplex PCR. The sample records about 120,000 clones, around 56% being singletons. Sequencing was performed on CD4+ T cells sorted from blood, taken at week 4, from a patient treated with tofacitinib. This sequence originates from a human donor with alopecia areata. The V call is TRBV7-9, the J call TRBJ2-4; D ambiguous. CDR3 region: CASRESLAKNIQYF. Written as DNA, the CDR3 is TGTGCCAGTCGAGAGAGCTTAGCCAAAAACATTCAGTACTTC.